This TCR beta chain derives from a study of response to subunit inactivated influenza vaccine. A single record per CDR3 protein comes from TCRdb applying MiXCR to the RT-PCR reads. The repertoire holds hundreds of thousands of distinct CDR3 sequences, with 7.6% as singletons. This clonotype was counted ten times or more. The length of the CDR3 is 17 residues. Trimming pared 0 bases from V and 0 bases from J, leaving 12 bases between. The germline V gene has CDR1 SGHRS and CDR2 YFSETQ. The TCR sequence derives from a man between 50 and 75 years old who received an inactivated influenza vaccine. Sequenced here: PBMCs from blood, sampled 23 to 25 months after vaccination. The chain is built from TRBV5-1 and TRBJ2-2; D gene unclear. This CDR3 reads CASSLVWAEANTGELFF. CDR3 nucleotides: TGCGCCAGCAGCTTGGTTTGGGCAGAGGCGAACACCGGGGAGCTGTTTTTT.